These 18 T cell receptor beta chains originate from one sample sequenced in a study of blood T cell repertoires in COVID-19. Profiled with immunoSEQ multiplex PCR; TCRdb holds only in-frame clones, not every one. The sample lists tens of thousands of clones, approximately 90% occurring once. Input material: peripheral blood. All receptors derive from a man aged 65-85 years with acute or convalescent COVID-19.

The chain uses TRBV7-2 and TRBJ2-1, with 8 bases identical to TRBD2. Germline CDR1 reads SGHTA; CDR2 reads FQGNSA. This CDR3 comprises 16 residues. Trimming at V came to 7 bases and at J to 8 bases, leaving 16 bases not matched to a gene. The DNA of the CDR3 is TGTGCCAGCATCCGGGGGGGGAGCGATCAAATCGATGAGCAGTTCTTC. It yields the protein CASIRGGSDQIDEQFF.

The V and J genes are TRBV5-4 and TRBJ2-2; 7 bases are a match to TRBD1. The trim removed 2 bases at V and 1 base at J, leaving 2 bases unmatched. The CDR3 covers 15 residues. The germline V gene has CDR1 SGHNT and CDR2 YYREEE (reference sequence). CDR3 in DNA: TGTGCCAGCAGCTTATGGACAGGGAACACCGGGGAGCTGTTTTTT. It codes for CASSLWTGNTGELFF.

The rearrangement uses TRBV5-5 and TRBJ2-3; D is perhaps TRBD1 (6 bases). Germline assignment: CDR1 SGHKS and CDR2 YYEKEE (reference sequence). With 1 base removed from V and 5 bases from J, the gap between germline ends came to 11 bases. The CDR3 loop spans 14 amino acids. The CDR3 loop reads CASSLHRAGDTQYF. The CDR3 coding sequence is TGTGCCAGCAGCTTGCACAGGGCCGGAGATACGCAGTATTTT.

The chain links TRBV7-6 to TRBJ1-2; D possibly corresponds to TRBD1 (6 bases). The V and J ends lost 1 base and 2 bases respectively, with 14 bases between them. CDR1 is SGHVS and CDR2 is FNYEAQ in the germline V gene. The CDR3 runs to 16 residues. CDR3 nucleotides: TGTGCCAGCAGCTTAGACTTAGGGCAGGGGAACTATGGCTACACCTTC. Amino acids: CASSLDLGQGNYGYTF.

This CDR3 reads CASSQDLGRLNIQYF. CDR3 DNA: TGCGCCAGCAGCCAAGATCTGGGGCGACTGAACATTCAGTACTTC. The chain is built from TRBV4-3 and TRBJ2-4, with D possibly matching TRBD1 (5 bases). Germline V gives CDR1 LGHNA, CDR2 YSLEER. CDR3 size: 15 residues. The germline V and J ends were trimmed by 0 bases and 7 bases, with 13 bases remaining between them.

Concerning this clone itself: This sample also contains other DNA sequences that code for the same CDR3. The genes are TRBV5-1 and TRBJ2-3; 7 bases are a match to TRBD1. The CDR3 consists of 14 residues. Germline V CDR1 and CDR2: SGHRS, YFSETQ. V lost 0 bases and J lost 4; bases outside the gene matches: 2. The CDR3 DNA sequence: TGCGCCAGCAGCTTGGGACAGGGAGCAGATACGCAGTATTTT. Its translation is CASSLGQGADTQYF.

The gene calls are TRBV5-1 and TRBJ1-4, with 7 bases that match TRBD1. The CDR3 consists of 14 residues. V lost 0 bases to trimming and J lost 6 bases; unmatched junction nucleotides: 2. The germline gives CDR1 SGHRS, CDR2 YFSETQ. The CDR3 DNA is TGCGCCAGCAGCTTGGGGCAGGGGGATGAAAAACTGTTTTTT. Translated, it gives CASSLGQGDEKLFF.

This chain connects TRBV7-8 to TRBJ1-5; D may be TRBD1 (5 bases). This CDR3 contains 15 residues. Between the trimmed V and J ends, which lost 5 bases and 5 bases, there was a span of 16 bases. Germline V lookup: CDR1 SGHVS, CDR2 FQNEAQ. CDR3 in amino acids: CASSLMEGWDQPQHF. CDR3 coding DNA: TGTGCCAGCAGCCTAATGGAGGGGTGGGATCAGCCCCAGCATTTT.

The V call is TRBV19, the J call TRBJ1-2; a weak D match, TRBD1 (6 bases). Trimming stripped 3 bases from V and 6 bases from J, with 11 bases between. The CDR3 length is 13 residues. The germline V gene has CDR1 LNHDA and CDR2 SQIVND (reference sequence). The CDR3 reads CASSIPPGDGYTF. The CDR3 DNA sequence: TGTGCCAGTAGTATCCCCCCAGGGGATGGCTACACCTTC.

The chain is built from TRBV14 and TRBJ2-3; tentative D call: TRBD2 (6 bases). Germline-derived CDR1 and CDR2 are SGHDN and FVKESK. The CDR3 totals 13 residues. Trimming stripped 6 bases from V and 3 bases from J, with 10 bases between. The CDR3 DNA follows: TGTGCCAGCAGACGGGACTTGACAGATACGCAGTATTTT. It yields the protein CASRRDLTDTQYF. Variable domain in full (rest from reference TRBV14 and TRBJ2-3): EAGVTQFPSHSVIEKGQTVTLRCDPISGHDNLYWYRRVMGKEIKFLLHFVKESKQDESGMPNNRFLAERTGGTYSTLKVQPAELEDSGVYFCASRRDLTDTQYFGPGTRLTVL.

The rearrangement links TRBV29-1 to TRBJ2-3; tentative D call: TRBD1 (6 bases). CDR1 is SQVTM and CDR2 is ANQGSEA in the germline V gene. The CDR3 sequence is 13 residues long. The germline V and J ends were trimmed by 7 bases and 2 bases, with 13 bases remaining between them. The CDR3 region has the DNA TGCAGCGCAAGACAGGACCCCACAGATACGCAGTATTTT. Protein sequence: CSARQDPTDTQYF.

The table lists this clone with a few counts. The rearrangement links TRBV19 to TRBJ2-7; possible D gene TRBD2, 5 bases. This CDR3 is 14 amino acids long. V lost 3 bases and J lost 6, with 15 bases in between. Germline values: CDR1 LNHDA, CDR2 SQIVND (reference sequence). The CDR3 DNA reads as TGTGCCAGTAGTATTACTTCGGGGAATCGCGAGCAGTACTTC. Encoded protein: CASSITSGNREQYF.

The J gene is TRBJ2-5, the V gene TRBV29-1, with TRBD1 matching over 9 bases. Germline assignment: CDR1 SQVTM and CDR2 ANQGSEA. The V and J ends lost 8 bases and 3 bases, in that order; junction bases with no gene match: 10. This CDR3 spans 14 amino acids. DNA of the CDR3: TGCAGCTCCGGGTGGACAGGGGTTAAAGAGACCCAGTACTTC. It encodes CSSGWTGVKETQYF. Based on the CDR3 plus reference TRBV29-1 and TRBJ2-5, the full variable domain is SAVISQKPSRDICQRGTSLTIQCQVDSQVTMMFWYRQQPGQSLTLIATANQGSEATYESGFVIDKFPISRPNLTFSTLTVSNMSPEDSSIYLCSSGWTGVKETQYFGPGTRLLVL.

The chain has TRBV29-1 and TRBJ2-1; 7 nucleotides match TRBD1. CDR1 is SQVTM and CDR2 is ANQGSEA in the germline V gene. The CDR3 spans 14 residues. The V gene end was trimmed by 7 bases and the J gene end by 0 bases; junction bases not matched to a gene: 6. Here the CDR3 reads CSDTGVTSYNEQFF. The DNA of the CDR3 is TGCAGCGACACAGGGGTCACCTCCTACAATGAGCAGTTCTTC.

This rearrangement joins TRBV6-2 or TRBV6-3 to TRBJ1-1, with D possibly TRBD1 on 5 matching bases. The germline V and J ends were trimmed by 2 bases and 5 bases, with 18 bases remaining between them. Germline values: CDR1 MNHEY, CDR2 SVGEGT. The CDR3 length is 16 residues. The CDR3 DNA is TGTGCCAGCAGTTACAGGGGCACCGAGGTTGGGACTGAAGCTTTCTTT. As protein: CASSYRGTEVGTEAFF.

In DNA form, the CDR3 reads TGTGCCAGTAGCCCCAAGTTAGAAGCCGGACAGGTATATTATAGCTCCTACGAGCAGTACTTC. Residues: CASSPKLEAGQVYYSSYEQYF. The chain carries TRBV19 and TRBJ2-7; 7 bases fit TRBD1. Germline V gene lookup returns CDR1 LNHDA and CDR2 SQIVND (reference sequence). V was pared by 6 bases and J by 0 bases, with 26 bases of the junction left unmatched. The CDR3 has 21 residues. Drawing the rest from reference TRBV19 and TRBJ2-7, the complete variable domain is DGGITQSPKYLFRKEGQNVTLSCEQNLNHDAMYWYRQDPGQGLRLIYYSQIVNDFQKGDIAEGYSVSREKKESFPLTVTSAQKNPTAFYLCASSPKLEAGQVYYSSYEQYFGPGTRLTVT.

V usage is TRBV5-8 and J usage is TRBJ2-1, with D perhaps matching TRBD2 (7 bases). The V gene's germline CDR1 is SGHTS and CDR2 YDEGEE. Deletions cut 0 bases from V and 5 bases from J, with 15 bases between. This CDR3 contains 16 residues. The CDR3 region has the DNA TGTGCCAGCAGCTTGGCCGGCGCGGGGGCCGACAATGAGCAGTTCTTC. Translating gives CASSLAGAGADNEQFF.

This clone was recorded only once. The rearrangement links TRBV5-6 to TRBJ2-7; a weak D match, TRBD2 (6 bases). The CDR3 is 16 residues long. Germline CDR1 reads SGHDT; CDR2 reads YYEEEE. Trimming took 4 bases from V and 2 from J, leaving 19 bases between them. This CDR3 is CASSPMGPSGAYEQYF. The CDR3, as DNA: TGTGCCAGCAGCCCGATGGGACCTTCGGGAGCCTACGAGCAGTACTTC.